Presented here are 21 T cell receptor beta chains from one specimen sequenced in a study of blood T cell repertoires in COVID-19. TCRdb keeps only in-frame clones here, not all; method: immunoSEQ multiplex PCR. This table holds tens of thousands of clones, approximately 91% found once. The specimen sequenced was peripheral blood. The receptors originated from a woman in her forties or fifties with active or convalescent COVID-19.

As for this clone: This sample includes further DNA sequences coding for the same CDR3. The genes are TRBV9 and TRBJ2-1; 14 bases match TRBD2. The V segment lost 2 bases and the J segment 8 bases; nucleotides outside the gene matches: 3. The CDR3 runs 15 residues. Germline V CDR1 and CDR2: SGDLS, YYNGEE. CDR3 sequence reads: CASSVGGLAGDEQFF. The CDR3 DNA sequence: TGTGCCAGCAGCGTGGGGGGACTAGCGGGAGATGAGCAGTTCTTC.

V and J are TRBV10-3 and TRBJ1-6; the D gene is possibly TRBD1 (6 bases). Germline V gene data show CDR1 as ENHRY and CDR2 as SYGVKD. The CDR3 contains 14 residues. V was pared by 11 bases and J by 4 bases, with 15 bases between. This CDR3 reads CAVQGTSYNSPLHF. The CDR3 coding sequence is TGTGCCGTTCAAGGGACATCATATAATTCACCCCTCCACTTT.

The V gene is TRBV19, the J gene TRBJ2-7; 13 bases are shared with TRBD2. This CDR3 contains 15 residues. Germline trimming cut 7 bases from V and 3 bases from J; bases unmatched to any gene: 6. Germline V gene lookup returns CDR1 LNHDA and CDR2 SQIVND (reference sequence). The CDR3 here is CASKKLAGGDYEQYF. Written as DNA, the CDR3 is TGTGCCAGTAAAAAACTAGCGGGAGGGGACTACGAGCAGTACTTC.

The chain recombines TRBV6-5 with TRBJ2-4; unclear D gene. The ends were cut back, 5 bases at V and 5 bases at J, with 13 bases in the middle. Germline-derived CDR1 and CDR2 are MNHEY and SVGAGI. The CDR3 runs 14 residues. The CDR3 sequence is CASSPFLGQNIQYF. CDR3 sequence (DNA): TGTGCCAGCAGTCCGTTTTTGGGCCAAAACATTCAGTACTTC.

This clone was observed a single time. The chain joins TRBV18 to TRBJ2-7; TRBD1 agrees at 7 bases. CDR3 length: 16 amino acids. Germline CDR1 KGHSH, CDR2 LQKENI. Unmatched junction bases numbered 14, after V lost 4 bases and J lost 5 bases. CDR3 bases: TGTGCCAGCTCACTTGTAGGACAGGCAATAGGCCACGAGCAGTACTTC. Amino acids: CASSLVGQAIGHEQYF.

This chain uses TRBV29-1 with TRBJ2-7; D is undetermined. This CDR3 has 14 residues. V lost 0 bases and J 4 bases, leaving 13 bases between the germline ends. In germline, CDR1 is SQVTM, CDR2 ANQGSEA. The CDR3 bases are TGCAGCGTTGAAGAAGGCCACGACTCTTACGAGCAGTACTTC. Translation gives CSVEEGHDSYEQYF.

This chain connects TRBV19 to TRBJ2-5; 8 nucleotides align to TRBD1. The CDR3 has 14 amino acids. The junction had 5 bases not matched to a gene; V was cut back by 6 bases and J by 2 bases. Germline V gives CDR1 LNHDA, CDR2 SQIVND (reference sequence). CDR3 nucleotide sequence: TGTGCCAGTAGCACTGGGACAGGACAAGAGACCCAGTACTTC. Its translation: CASSTGTGQETQYF.

A single count supports this clone. The CDR3 DNA reads TGTGCCACCCAGGACAGGGTAAGGGGCTACACCTTC. The encoded protein is CATQDRVRGYTF. The chain is built from TRBV19 and TRBJ1-2; TRBD1 agrees at 8 bases. Germline assignment: CDR1 LNHDA and CDR2 SQIVND (reference sequence). This CDR3 has 12 residues. Unmatched junction bases numbered 9, after V lost 10 bases and J lost 8 bases.

In this sample, this clone turned up once. The chain employs TRBV13 and TRBJ2-1; 9 positions agree with TRBD1. Germline-derived CDR1 and CDR2 are PRHDT and FYEKMQ (reference sequence). V dropped 1 base and J dropped 12; count of bases not matched to a gene: 13. There are 16 residues in the CDR3. The CDR3 loop reads CASSLAARDRVFGQFF. The CDR3 region has the DNA TGTGCCAGCAGCTTAGCCGCCCGGGACAGGGTCTTTGGGCAGTTCTTC.

The rearrangement joins TRBV24-1 to TRBJ2-1; 8 bases line up with TRBD1. Germline V gives CDR1 KGHDR, CDR2 SFDVKD. V trimming: 2 bases; J trimming: 5 bases; junction bases outside the gene matches: 4. The CDR3 length is 15 residues. CDR3 residues: CATSDSDRDHNEQFF. CDR3 in DNA: TGTGCCACCAGTGATTCGGACAGGGACCACAATGAGCAGTTCTTC.

The chain is built from TRBV7-9 and TRBJ1-1, with no clear D. The length of the CDR3 is 14 residues. The V gene lost 6 bases and the J gene lost 1 base, with 12 bases spanning the gap. Germline V gene sequence: CDR1 SEHNR, CDR2 FQNEAQ (reference sequence). The CDR3 coding sequence is TGTGCCAGCAGACTGACCGGGAAGAACACTGAAGCTTTCTTT. Its translation: CASRLTGKNTEAFF.

The V call is TRBV3-1 (or the pseudogene TRBV3-2), the J call TRBJ2-2, with D tentatively TRBD1 (6 bases). V was clipped by 5 bases and J by 1 base, with 8 bases between them. Germline V lookup: CDR1 LGHDT, CDR2 YNNKEL (reference sequence). The CDR3 is made up of 14 amino acids. The CDR3, as DNA: TGTGCCAGCAGCTTGGGACAGAACACCGGGGAGCTGTTTTTT. It yields the protein CASSLGQNTGELFF.

This rearrangement joins TRBV19 to TRBJ2-1, with 8 bases matching TRBD2. J was trimmed by 7 bases and V by 2 bases; bases with no gene match: 4. The CDR3 has 14 residues. The germline V gene has CDR1 LNHDA and CDR2 SQIVND (reference sequence). The DNA of the CDR3 is TGTGCCAGTAGTATAAGCGGGAGAACGAATGAGCAGTTCTTC. This codes for CASSISGRTNEQFF.

The rearrangement links TRBV5-5 to TRBJ2-7; D call uncertain. CDR3 length: 14 amino acids. Germline lookup yields CDR1 SGHKS and CDR2 YYEKEE (reference sequence). With 0 bases removed from V and 0 bases from J, the gap between germline ends came to 7 bases. The CDR3 sequence: CASSLGRSSYEQYF. The CDR3 nucleotides read TGTGCCAGCAGCTTGGGACGGAGCTCCTACGAGCAGTACTTC. The full variable domain, its missing parts supplied by reference TRBV5-5 and TRBJ2-7, is DAGVTQSPTHLIKTRGQQVTLRCSPISGHKSVSWYQQVLGQGPQFIFQYYEKEERGRGNFPDRFSARQFPNYSSELNVNALLLGDSALYLCASSLGRSSYEQYFGPGTRLTVT.

The CDR3 loop reads CASSSRTSETAGEQYF. CDR3 in DNA: TGTGCCAGCAGCTCCAGGACTAGCGAGACCGCGGGCGAGCAGTACTTC. The chain joins TRBV7-6 to TRBJ2-7; 9 positions agree with TRBD2. The CDR3 consists of 16 residues. Germline V CDR1 and CDR2: SGHVS, FNYEAQ. The J segment lost 6 bases and the V segment lost 4 bases, leaving 13 bases of the junction unmatched.

The chain carries TRBV6-5 and TRBJ2-2, with 8 bases matching TRBD2. This CDR3 has 14 amino acids. Germline CDR1 MNHEY, CDR2 SVGAGI. After removal of 10 bases from V and 0 bases from J, the junction contained 4 bases not matched to a gene. CDR3 amino acids: CAIGSGTNTGELFF. In nucleotides, the CDR3 is TGTGCCATCGGTAGCGGGACGAACACCGGGGAGCTGTTTTTT.

The chain employs TRBV6-5 and TRBJ1-2; weak D call: TRBD1 (6 bases). Per the germline V gene, CDR1 is MNHEY and CDR2 is SVGAGI. The germline V and J ends were trimmed by 6 bases and 4 bases, with 6 bases remaining between them. CDR3 size: 11 residues. CDR3 bases: TGTGCCAGCAGGGACAGCTATGGCTACACCTTC. It yields the protein CASRDSYGYTF.

The rearrangement links TRBV30 to TRBJ1-2; D is unclear. Germline values: CDR1 GTSNPN, CDR2 SVGIG (reference sequence). V lost 4 bases to trimming and J lost 2 bases, with 5 bases between them. The CDR3 length is 11 residues. The CDR3 here is CAWNTNYGYTF. Written as DNA, the CDR3 is TGTGCCTGGAACACCAACTATGGCTACACCTTC.

The V and J genes are TRBV4-1 and TRBJ2-3; 8 nucleotides line up with TRBD2. There are 16 residues in the CDR3. The germline V gene has CDR1 MGHRA and CDR2 YSYEKL. V shed 4 bases and J 2 bases; nucleotides not matched to a gene: 8. CDR3 residues: CASSPSSGSLTDTQYF. Here the CDR3 DNA reads TGCGCCAGCAGCCCCTCCAGCGGGAGCCTCACAGATACGCAGTATTTT.

V gene TRBV7-9 combines with J gene TRBJ1-1; 11 nucleotides match TRBD1. J lost 8 bases, V lost 3 bases, and 8 bases had no gene match. There are 15 residues in the CDR3. Germline CDR1 is SEHNR and CDR2 is FQNEAQ (reference sequence). CDR3 region: CASSFRDRGAEEAFF. CDR3 coding DNA: TGTGCCAGCAGCTTCCGGGACAGGGGGGCAGAAGAAGCTTTCTTT. The whole variable domain, filled in from reference TRBV7-9 and TRBJ1-1, reads DTGVSQNPRHKITKRGQNVTFRCDPISEHNRLYWYRQTLGQGPEFLTYFQNEAQLEKSRLLSDRFSAERPKGSFSTLEIQRTEQGDSAMYLCASSFRDRGAEEAFFGQGTRLTVV.

The chain is built from TRBV6-4 and TRBJ1-1, with unresolved D. This CDR3 comprises 13 residues. Germline V lookup: CDR1 MRHNA, CDR2 SNTAGT. Between the trimmed V and J ends, which lost 5 bases and 0 bases, there was a span of 7 bases. The CDR3 DNA reads TGTGCCAGCAGTTTCGGGATGAACACTGAAGCTTTCTTT. Its translation: CASSFGMNTEAFF.